This T cell receptor (beta chain) was sequenced during a study of CXCR3-negative and CXCR3-positive naive CD8 T cells (dated 2019 in TCRdb). Some background on the complete study: In total, about 135 million TRB reads were obtained, or roughly 1.5 +/- 0.3 million reads per library. The TRBV-TRBJ cluster analysis covered naive subsets from 5 donors and memory cells from 3 donors. The diversity and physicochemical repertoire analyses included ten to eleven donors pooled from two independent experiments.

Paper-wide results and their limitations: Because surface CD5, which is linked to self-reactivity in mice, was comparable between the naive subsets, TCR interaction strength was also inferred from TRB CDR3 physicochemical properties. TRB CDR3s from CXCR3-positive naive cells showed higher hydrophobicity (lower Kidera factor 4), lower energy, and higher strength and volume indices than CXCR3-negative naive cells. Comparably high repertoire diversity was found in both naive subsets, whereas much lower repertoire diversity was found in memory CD8+ T cells. Within the same donor, TRBV-TRBJ usage looked similar between naive CXCR3-negative and CXCR3-positive cells, but memory cells had distinct patterns. CXCR3 expression partially decreased after cryopreservation, so most assays used freshly isolated PBMCs.

Instrument on record: NextSeq 550. The Human TCR Profiling Kit (MiLaboratory) was used to make UMI-labeled 5' RACE TRB cDNA libraries. The full amount of extracted RNA was used for cDNA synthesis, and the full amount of resulting cDNA was used for PCR amplification. Libraries were prepared in parallel with an identical number of PCR cycles. Under the source paper's analysis protocol: With a requirement of at least two reads per UMI, MIGEC and MiXCR extracted about 50,000 +/- 10,000 unique UMI-labeled TRB cDNA molecules per library. On average, each library contained about 40,000 +/- 10,000 functional in-frame TRB CDR3 nucleotide clonotypes without stop codons. Diversity metrics, including normalized Shannon-Wiener and Chao1, were computed in VDJtools after downsampling to 5000 UMI-labeled TRB molecules per sample. VDJtools was used to calculate clonotype-size-weighted physicochemical properties of the central five CDR3 residues, namely interaction energy, strength, volume and Kidera factor 4. After TCRdb reprocessed the reads, each CDR3 protein sequence was kept as one row, without DNA. TCRdb, not the authors, supplied the V and J calls. This sample's table has entries for 49,000 or so distinct CDR3 sequences. 0.55% to 0.6% of the sample is taken by the ten largest.

On this clonotype itself: The specificity of this receptor is unknown.

For every CD8+ T cell subset, 300,000 cells were flow-sorted straight into RLT lysis buffer, and each subset was sorted in triplicate. To keep memory contaminants out, a stringent definition of naive CD8+ T cells was applied: CD45RO-CCR7+CD27+CD95-. Peripheral blood mononuclear cells were isolated from buffy coats by standard density gradient centrifugation. A FACSAria III was used to flow-sort naive CXCR3-negative and CXCR3-positive CD8+ T cells. Total RNA was extracted from sorted cells with an RNeasy Mini Kit. CDR1 and CDR2 (MNHEY, SMNVEV) derive from the germline V gene (reference sequence). The CDR3 contains 12 residues, cysteine and phenylalanine counted. Only the protein is available.

The receptor comes from a human donor in good health. Some clones in this sample may be carry-over from other donors' samples. The sample was naive CXCR3+ CD8+ T cells from blood. The sample's cell subset or site label, decoded: CD45RO-CCR7+CD27+CD95- naive CD8+ T cells expressing CXCR3 (TNR3+). Rearrangement joined TRBV27 to TRBJ2-7; TCRdb calls TRBD1, which cannot be checked without DNA. CDR3 reads: CASRDTAYEQYF.